This TCR beta chain came from a study of memory CD4+ T cells and cytomegalovirus serostatus. The protocol was immunoSEQ multiplex PCR, while the TCRdb copy is restricted to in-frame clones and leaves out a portion. The repertoire consists of around 40,000 clones, with around 78% occurring once and the leading ten covering 0.7% to 0.8%. As regards this clone: Its antigen is currently unknown.

With V trimmed by 7 bases and J by 0 bases, 9 bases remained unmatched. The germline V gene encodes CDR1 LNHDA and CDR2 SQIVND (reference sequence). The CDR3 extends over 18 amino acids. Single viable CD3+CD4+CD8-CD45RO+ cells were sorted as the memory CD4+ T cells. Serostatus was set by detecting CMV pp150, pp28, p38, p52 IgG. Study-level findings and limits: CMV serostatus prediction reached median AUC approximately 0.96, or 0.89 with US-trained model. Each of approximately 73 CMV-associated TCRbeta sequences occurred in one to five individuals.

V gene TRBV19 combines with J gene TRBJ2-6, with 10 bases fitting TRBD1. The sequencing input was memory CD4+ T cells from blood. The sequence was collected from an adult in good health and CMV-seronegative. The CDR3 DNA follows: TGTGCCAGTAACCCTCGGGACAGGGGTCTCTCTGGGGCCAACGTCCTGACTTTC. This sequence encodes CASNPRDRGLSGANVLTF.